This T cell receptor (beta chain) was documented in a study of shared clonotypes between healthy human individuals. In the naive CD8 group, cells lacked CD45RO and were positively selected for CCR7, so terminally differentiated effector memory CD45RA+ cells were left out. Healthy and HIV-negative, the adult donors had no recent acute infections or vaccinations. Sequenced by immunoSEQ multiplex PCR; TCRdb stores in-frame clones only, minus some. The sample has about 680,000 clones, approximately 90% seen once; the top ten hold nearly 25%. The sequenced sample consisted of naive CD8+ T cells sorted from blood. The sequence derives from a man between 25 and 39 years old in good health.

The CDR3 nucleotides read TGTGCCAGCCTGGACGGGAGCTCCTACAATGAGCAGTTCTTC. Its translation: CASLDGSSYNEQFF. This sequence joins TRBV7-8 and TRBJ2-1, with D possibly matching TRBD2 (6 bases). Per the germline V gene, CDR1 is SGHVS and CDR2 is FQNEAQ. The V and J ends lost 8 bases and 0 bases respectively, with 11 bases between them. This CDR3 has 14 amino acids.